This TCR beta chain was obtained from a study of radiation and T cells in renal cell carcinoma. CDR1 and CDR2 from the germline V gene are LNHDA and SQIVND (reference sequence). V lost 1 base to trimming and J lost 5 bases, with 8 bases between them. The CDR3 extends over 13 amino acids. Described time point: baseline pretreatment blood. The treatment denotes: 15 Gy SBRT to primary tumor, nephrectomy 4 weeks later. Measured with immunoSEQ multiplex PCR; TCRdb has only the in-frame clones, and not every one. This table has roughly 120,000 clones, roughly 80% appearing once. This chain joins TRBV19 and TRBJ2-5, with D uncertain. The sample in question was blood, obtained from a patient whose treatment included radiotherapy and nephrectomy. This sequence originates from a woman aged 55-70 years with renal cell carcinoma. CDR3 coding DNA: TGTGCCAGTAGTATAGGAACAGACGAGACCCAGTACTTC. Translating gives CASSIGTDETQYF.